This entry concerns a single T cell receptor beta chain. There are 14 residues in the CDR3. The V end lost 0 bases, the J end lost 2 bases, and 7 bases lay between the germline ends. Germline CDR1 reads LGHNA; CDR2 reads YSLEER. The source of the sample is a study of shared clonotypes between healthy human individuals. Assay: immunoSEQ multiplex PCR; the TCRdb copy retains only in-frame clones and omits some. The sample has hundreds of thousands of clones; roughly 98% are singletons. Naive CD8 populations comprised CD45RO-negative cells positively selected for CCR7, excluding terminally differentiated effector memory CD45RA+ cells.

What was sequenced was naive CD8+ T cells sorted from blood. V usage is TRBV4-3 and J usage is TRBJ1-2; D unclear. The receptor was isolated from a man aged 30 to 39 in good health. CDR3 amino acids: CASSQERRNYGYTF. The CDR3 DNA reads as TGCGCCAGCAGCCAAGAACGCAGGAACTATGGCTACACCTTC.